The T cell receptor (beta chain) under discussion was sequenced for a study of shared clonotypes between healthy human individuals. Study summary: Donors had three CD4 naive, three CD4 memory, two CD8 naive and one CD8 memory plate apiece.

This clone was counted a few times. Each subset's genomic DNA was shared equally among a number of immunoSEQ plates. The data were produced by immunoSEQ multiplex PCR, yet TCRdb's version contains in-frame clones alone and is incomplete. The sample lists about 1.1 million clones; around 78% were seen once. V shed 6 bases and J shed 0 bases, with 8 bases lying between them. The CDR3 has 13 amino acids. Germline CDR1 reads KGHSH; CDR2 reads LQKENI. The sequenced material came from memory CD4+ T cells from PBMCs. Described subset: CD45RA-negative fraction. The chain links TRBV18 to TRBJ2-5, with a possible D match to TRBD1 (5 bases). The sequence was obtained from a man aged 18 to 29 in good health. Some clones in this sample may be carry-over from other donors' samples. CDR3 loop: CASSPTDQETQYF. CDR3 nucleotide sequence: TGTGCCAGCTCGCCGACAGACCAAGAGACCCAGTACTTC.